This section outlines one TCR beta chain sequence together with its context. Its antigen remains unidentified. CDR3 length: 13 amino acids. In germline, CDR1 is DFQATT, CDR2 SNEGSKA (reference sequence). The ends were cut back, 3 bases at V and 0 bases at J, with 9 bases in the middle. This sample is drawn from a study of neurological immune-mediated disorders. Study results and limitations: The greatest degree of TCR clonal expansion was observed in HTLV-1-associated myelopathy, with the lowest in multiple sclerosis, below that of healthy controls. None of the CDR3 amino acid sequences of expanded clones were shared across subjects, and this suggested private repertoires in all groups.

CD4+ or CD8+ T cells at a count of 1 million served as input for the sorted libraries. Each TCR transcript was tagged with a 10-nucleotide random UMI during 5'RACE. Each CDR3 protein gets one entry after TCRdb re-called the 5' RACE reads with MiXCR. Altogether just under 40,000 distinct CDR3 sequences are present, less than 9% being singletons, with the ten largest covering just over 5.5%. The gene calls are TRBV20-1 and TRBJ2-7; D remains ambiguous. The sample taken for sequencing was CD4+ T cells from blood. The TCR sequence derives from a man aged 50 or older in good health. The CDR3, as DNA: TGCAGTGCTAGGGGCCAGTCCTCCTACGAGCAGTACTTC. Translated, it gives CSARGQSSYEQYF.